The sequence of this TCR beta chain was determined in a study of beta chain features in type 1 diabetes (dated by TCRdb to 2016 to 2019). With regard to the full study: Mean age, gender distribution, total cell number and subset yield did not differ between patients and healthy donors. A total of approximately 100,000,000 sorted cells were examined across all samples, and the number of cells per subset was strongly correlated with RNA yield. The study compared TCRB repertoires of sorted circulating CD4+ T cell subsets between recently diagnosed type 1 diabetes patients and matched healthy donors. Whereas all 28 donors provided naive and central memory subsets, regulatory and stem cell-like memory subsets were isolated from just 8 patients and roughly eight healthy donors.

The study at large found these results: At VDJ recombination sites, type 1 diabetes patients had fewer insertions and more deleted nucleotides, which implies abnormalities in thymic rearrangement. Because cDNA was sequenced instead of genomic DNA, highly expressing activated cells could be over-represented, though the groups showed no difference in activation or CD3 levels. Shorter templates might be favored by PCR, yet because patient and control samples were amplified and corrected together, any such skew would affect both groups equally. A moderate but significant shortening of TCRB CDR3 length was observed in type 1 diabetes patients in all four CD4+ subsets. Because the HLA sub-analyses included only small numbers of individuals, any influence of HLA type on TCRB rearrangement was left unresolved. Naive, central memory and regulatory TCRB repertoires appeared to be more alike among patients than among healthy donors.

CDR1 is given as KGHSH and CDR2 as LQKENI, both from the germline V gene. From the cysteine through the phenylalanine, the CDR3 covers 16 amino acids. The entry retains the CDR3 DNA only, 48 bases that are in frame from base 1. Here V drops 4 bases and J drops 1 base, and the junction holds 2 bases not matched to any gene. All of the isolated RNA was reverse transcribed with the High Capacity cDNA Reverse Transcription Kit, so expressed TCRB transcripts were sequenced. Naive, central memory and regulatory T cell samples underwent deep immunoSEQ sequencing, averaging around 4 million total reads per sample. After sorted cells were lysed in RLT buffer, RNA was extracted with DNase-treated RNeasy Micro or Mini kits, with the choice depending on cell number. To prevent cross-contamination, each cell subset was processed individually, whereas patient and healthy donor samples were processed jointly. The immunoSEQ multiplex PCR was used to amplify TCRB sequences from cDNA, generating 87-bp fragments that spanned the CDR3 region. Amplicons were sequenced on the Illumina HiSeq platform. The authors' pipeline ran thus. PCR bias was computationally corrected using synthetic template baselines, reads within Hamming distance 2 were collapsed, and singletons that could not be merged were discarded. Reads were aligned against IMGT to assign V, D and J genes, CDR3 length and insertions or deletions at six rearrangement sites. Within each subset, clonotype counts were normalized to the number of sorted cells before true diversity and Gini coefficients were calculated with the tcR R package. The overlap coefficient, calculated on TCRB nucleotide sequences, was used to quantify repertoire sharing. As a proxy for the pre-selection repertoire, out-of-frame TCRB sequences from naive cells were analyzed. The table was pulled from immuneACCESS by TCRdb, which kept in-frame rearrangements only. Such tables lose some clones; where checked, under half of the loss comes from unresolved V genes, and the rest has no known cause. The V and J calls and the clone size are those of that table, but D and trimming were determined from the DNA. This sample has some 150,000 clones in its table, and about 10% of those were observed once. Of the sample, roughly 1.4% is held by the ten largest clones.

From each donor, a single peripheral blood sample of about 100 mL on average was drawn into heparinised tubes. Using a panel that included CD45RO, CCR7, CD25, CD127, CD95 and CD27, naive, central memory, regulatory and stem cell-like memory CD4+ T cells were sorted on a BD FACSAria II. All sorted populations exceeded 98% purity. PBMCs were isolated right away by Lymphoprep density gradient centrifugation and were stained directly, without culture. To minimize batch effects, samples were stained and sorted in pairs, one healthy donor with one patient per experiment. This clone was seen more than once but under ten times. Its cognate antigen has yet to be identified. The sample holds no much larger clone one base away, and base qualities are not on file.

The sequencing input was naive CD4+ T cells from blood. The sample's cell subset or site label is to be understood as: true naive CD4+ T cells. The receptor was derived from a man between 18 and 35 years old in good health. The chain couples TRBV18 to TRBJ2-2, with 11 bases matching TRBD2. In nucleotides, the sequence is TGTGCCAGCTCACAAGGACTAGCGGGGAACACCGGGGAGCTGTTTTTT. It is translated as CASSQGLAGNTGELFF.